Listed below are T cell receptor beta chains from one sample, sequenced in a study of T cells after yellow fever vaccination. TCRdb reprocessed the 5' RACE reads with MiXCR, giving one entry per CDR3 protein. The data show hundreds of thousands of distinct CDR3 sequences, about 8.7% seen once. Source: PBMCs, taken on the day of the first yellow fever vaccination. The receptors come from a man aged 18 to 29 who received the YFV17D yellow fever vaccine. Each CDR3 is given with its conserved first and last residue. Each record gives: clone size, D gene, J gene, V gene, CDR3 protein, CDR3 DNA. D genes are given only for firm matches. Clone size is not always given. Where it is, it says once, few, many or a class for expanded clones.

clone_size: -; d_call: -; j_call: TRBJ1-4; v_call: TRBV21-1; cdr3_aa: CASSGATVNEKLFF; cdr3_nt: TGTGCCAGCAGTGGTGCGACGGTCAACGAAAAACTGTTTTTT
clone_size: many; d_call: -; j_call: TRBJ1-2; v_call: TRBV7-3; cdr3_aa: CASSLGGANYGYTF; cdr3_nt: TGTGCCAGCAGCTTGGGGGGAGCTAACTATGGCTACACCTTC
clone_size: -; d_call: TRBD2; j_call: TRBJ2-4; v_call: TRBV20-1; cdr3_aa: CSAPSGAHIQYF; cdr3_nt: TGCAGTGCCCCTAGCGGGGCCCACATTCAGTACTTC
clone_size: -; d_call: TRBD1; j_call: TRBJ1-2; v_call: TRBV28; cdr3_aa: CASRDRGFNYAYTF; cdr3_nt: TGTGCCAGCAGGGACAGGGGTTTTAACTATGCCTACACCTTC
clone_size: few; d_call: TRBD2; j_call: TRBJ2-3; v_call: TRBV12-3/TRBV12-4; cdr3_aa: CASRDRTSGGAETDTQYF; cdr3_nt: TGTGCCAGCAGGGACAGGACTAGCGGGGGGGCCGAGACAGATACGCAGTATTTT
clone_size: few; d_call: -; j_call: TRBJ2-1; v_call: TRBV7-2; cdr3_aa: CASSSPVGRLYNEQFF; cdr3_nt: TGTGCCAGCAGCTCCCCCGTTGGACGGCTGTACAATGAGCAGTTCTTC
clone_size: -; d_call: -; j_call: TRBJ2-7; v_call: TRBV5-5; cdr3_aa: CASSWGIRGTYEQYF; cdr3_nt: TGTGCCAGCAGCTGGGGTATTAGGGGTACCTACGAGCAGTACTTC
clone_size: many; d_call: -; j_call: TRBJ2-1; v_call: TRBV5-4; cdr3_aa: CASSFGPGDNEQFF; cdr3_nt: -
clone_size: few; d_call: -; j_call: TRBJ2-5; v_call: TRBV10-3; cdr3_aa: CAISEEQGQETQYF; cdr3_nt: TGTGCCATCAGTGAGGAACAGGGACAAGAGACCCAGTACTTC
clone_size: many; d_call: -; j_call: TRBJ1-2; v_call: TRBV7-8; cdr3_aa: CASSLEAALRGYTF; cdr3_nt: TGTGCCAGCAGCTTAGAGGCAGCCCTGCGGGGCTACACCTTC
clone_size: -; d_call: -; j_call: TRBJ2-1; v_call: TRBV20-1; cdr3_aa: CSASDSLYNEQFF; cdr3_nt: TGCAGTGCTAGTGATAGCCTCTACAATGAGCAGTTCTTC
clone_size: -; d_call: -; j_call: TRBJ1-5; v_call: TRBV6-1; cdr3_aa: CASRGRGGHNQPQHF; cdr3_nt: TGTGCCAGCAGGGGGAGGGGGGGCCACAATCAGCCCCAGCATTTT
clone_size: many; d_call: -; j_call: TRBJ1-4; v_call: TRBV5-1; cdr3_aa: CASSLGSGATNEKLFF; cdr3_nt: TGCGCCAGCAGCCTGGGCTCGGGGGCAACTAATGAAAAACTGTTTTTT
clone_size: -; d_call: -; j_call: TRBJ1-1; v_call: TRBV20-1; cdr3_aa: CRTKSTGSKAFF; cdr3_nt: TGCAGGACTAAATCGACAGGTTCTAAAGCTTTCTTT
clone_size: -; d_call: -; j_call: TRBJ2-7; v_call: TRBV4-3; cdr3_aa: CASSQGGRPGAYEQYF; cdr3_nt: TGCGCCAGCAGCCAAGGGGGACGGCCAGGGGCCTACGAGCAGTACTTC
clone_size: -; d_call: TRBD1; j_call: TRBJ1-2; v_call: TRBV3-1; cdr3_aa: CASSQVRSDRVYGYTF; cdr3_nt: TGTGCCAGCAGCCAAGTAAGATCTGACAGGGTCTATGGCTACACCTTC
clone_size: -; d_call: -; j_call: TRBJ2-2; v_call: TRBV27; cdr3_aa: CASSLAGSTGELFF; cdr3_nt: TGTGCCAGCAGTTTAGCAGGTAGCACCGGGGAGCTGTTTTTT
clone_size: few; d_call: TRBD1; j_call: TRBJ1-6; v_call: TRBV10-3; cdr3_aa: CAITPQQGGNSPLHF; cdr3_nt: TGTGCCATCACCCCCCAACAGGGGGGTAATTCACCCCTCCACTTT
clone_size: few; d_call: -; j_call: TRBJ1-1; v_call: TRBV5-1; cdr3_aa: CASSPQPGGDTEAFF; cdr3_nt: TGCGCCAGCAGCCCCCAGCCGGGGGGGGACACTGAAGCTTTCTTT
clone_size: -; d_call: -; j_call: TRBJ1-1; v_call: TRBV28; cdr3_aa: CASSLYRVGGAFF; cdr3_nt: TGTGCCAGCAGTTTATACAGGGTGGGGGGAGCTTTCTTT
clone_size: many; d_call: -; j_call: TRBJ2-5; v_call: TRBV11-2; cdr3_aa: CASSLPIGGQKETQYF; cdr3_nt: TGTGCCAGCAGCCTGCCGATCGGGGGGCAAAAAGAGACCCAGTACTTC
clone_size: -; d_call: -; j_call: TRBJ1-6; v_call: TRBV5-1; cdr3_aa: CASSLVVKSNSPLHF; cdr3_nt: TGCGCCAGCAGCTTGGTTGTAAAGAGTAATTCACCCCTCCACTTT
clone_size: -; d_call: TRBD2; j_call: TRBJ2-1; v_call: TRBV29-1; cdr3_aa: CSVDKSARGKNEQFF; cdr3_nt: TGCAGCGTTGACAAATCCGCGCGGGGGAAGAATGAGCAGTTCTTC